This TCR beta chain appears in the sequencing data of a study of blood T cell repertoires in COVID-19. Study information: There were acute and convalescent COVID-19 samples, and they came from the United States, Italy and Spain.

The V end lost 5 bases, the J end lost 1 base, and 11 bases lay between the germline ends. Germline values: CDR1 LGHNT, CDR2 FRNRAP. The CDR3 is 14 amino acids. In the original workflow: Quantification of nucleated cells was approximated via reference gene primer amplification. Here immunoSEQ multiplex PCR was the method, and the copy in TCRdb shows in-frame clones only, minus some. The V and J calls and the clone size are those of that table, but D and trimming were determined from the DNA. This sample has tens of thousands of clones, with 70% to 90% found just once. Specimen: peripheral blood. The clonotype was recovered from a man older than 75 with COVID-19, enrolled during active disease. V usage is TRBV12-5 and J usage is TRBJ1-1, with a weak D call TRBD1 (5 bases). DNA for the CDR3: TGTGCTAGTGGTCCACTTCAGGGGAACACTGAAGCTTTCTTT. This sequence encodes CASGPLQGNTEAFF.